Shown below are 20 T cell receptor beta chains from a single sample sequenced in a study of human CD4 T cells and Enterobacteriaceae. Produced via immunoSEQ multiplex PCR; TCRdb's table is partial and in-frame only. The sample has about 29,000 clones; around four fifths are singletons. Memory CD4+ T cells were sorted as all CD4+ cells except CD45RA+CCR7+CD95- naive cells, over 95% pure. The sample comprised memory CD4+ T cells from blood. The receptors originated from a human donor in good health.

The chain couples TRBV7-9 to TRBJ2-7, with TRBD2 identical over 10 bases. The CDR3 has 17 amino acids. CDR1 SEHNR and CDR2 FQNEAQ come from the germline V gene (reference sequence). J gave up 0 bases and V 4 bases, and 9 bases lay outside the gene matches. CDR3 coding DNA: TGTGCCAGCAGCTCAACGCCACTAGCGGGGTCCTCCTACGAGCAGTACTTC. This gives the protein CASSSTPLAGSSYEQYF.

In this sample, this clone turned up a few times. V is TRBV12-5 and J is TRBJ1-5; unclear D gene. The CDR3 spans 17 residues. Trimming stripped 6 bases from V and 0 bases from J, with 18 bases between. Germline CDR1 reads LGHNT; CDR2 reads FRNRAP. The CDR3 nucleotides are TGTGCTAGTGGCCCCCCCTTAGGTCTCAATAGCAATCAGCCCCAGCATTTT. Residues: CASGPPLGLNSNQPQHF.

The CDR3 DNA reads as TGTGCCAGCAGCCCACGGACTAGCGGGGTCTACGAGCAGTACTTC. Its protein is CASSPRTSGVYEQYF. The chain combines TRBV5-5 with TRBJ2-7, with 12 bases matching TRBD2. V lost 4 bases and J lost 3; bases outside the gene matches: 5. The CDR3 is made up of 15 amino acids. The V gene's germline CDR1 is SGHKS and CDR2 YYEKEE (reference sequence). The variable domain in full, with the rest retrieved from reference TRBV5-5 and TRBJ2-7, is DAGVTQSPTHLIKTRGQQVTLRCSPISGHKSVSWYQQVLGQGPQFIFQYYEKEERGRGNFPDRFSARQFPNYSSELNVNALLLGDSALYLCASSPRTSGVYEQYFGPGTRLTVT.

The rearrangement uses TRBV6-1 and TRBJ1-3; 7 bases align to TRBD1. The germline CDR1 and CDR2 sequences are MNHNS and SASEGT. This CDR3 region has 13 residues. Germline trimming cut 7 bases from V and 4 bases from J; bases unmatched to any gene: 4. CDR3 sequence: CASKIQGGNTIYF. The CDR3 DNA reads TGTGCCAGCAAGATACAGGGGGGAAACACCATATATTTT.

This chain connects TRBV9 to TRBJ2-4; D is perhaps TRBD1 or TRBD2 (5 bases each). Per germline, CDR1 SGDLS and CDR2 YYNGEE. Trimming stripped 0 bases from V and 5 bases from J, with 12 bases between. The length of the CDR3 is 15 residues. The CDR3 protein is CASSVGAGTENIQYF. CDR3 bases: TGTGCCAGCAGCGTAGGGGCAGGGACCGAAAACATTCAGTACTTC.

This chain connects TRBV10-3 to TRBJ2-1; possible D gene TRBD2, 5 bases. CDR3 length: 13 amino acids. V lost 2 bases and J lost 3, with 5 bases in between. Germline assignment: CDR1 ENHRY and CDR2 SYGVKD. The CDR3 sequence is CAISEGSYNEQFF. The CDR3 DNA sequence: TGTGCCATCAGTGAGGGGAGCTACAATGAGCAGTTCTTC.

The V gene is TRBV11-2, the J gene TRBJ2-7; 9 bases align to TRBD2. J lost 5 bases, V lost 5 bases, and 7 bases had no gene match. This CDR3 has 14 amino acids. From germline, CDR1 is SGHAT and CDR2 FQNNGV. CDR3 region: CASSAGTSPDEQYF. The DNA for the CDR3 is TGTGCCAGCAGCGCTGGGACTAGCCCAGACGAGCAGTACTTC.

The V and J genes are TRBV18 and TRBJ1-5; the match to TRBD1 covers 7 bases. Germline V gives CDR1 KGHSH, CDR2 LQKENI. With V trimmed by 3 bases and J by 7 bases, 6 bases remained unmatched. The CDR3 runs 14 residues. The DNA of the CDR3 is TGTGCCAGCTCACCGGGGGACAGCAGCCAGCCCCAGCATTTT. Protein: CASSPGDSSQPQHF. The full variable domain, completed using reference TRBV18 and TRBJ1-5, is NAGVMQNPRHLVRRRGQEARLRCSPMKGHSHVYWYRQLPEEGLKFMVYLQKENIIDESGMPKERFSAEFPKEGPSILRIQQVVRGDSAAYFCASSPGDSSQPQHFGDGTRLSIL.

The table lists this clone with a few counts. The chain uses TRBV7-2 and TRBJ2-3; D is uncertain. The CDR3 is made up of 18 amino acids. V lost 6 bases and J lost 1, with 23 bases in between. Looked up from germline, CDR1 is SGHTA and CDR2 is FQGNSA. CDR3 amino acids: CASSPWSGRSVGTDTQYF. Written as DNA, the CDR3 is TGTGCCAGCAGTCCGTGGTCGGGCCGCTCGGTTGGCACAGATACGCAGTATTTT. The full variable domain, with the rest looked up from reference TRBV7-2 and TRBJ2-3, is GAGVSQSPSNKVTEKGKDVELRCDPISGHTALYWYRQSLGQGLEFLIYFQGNSAPDKSGLPSDRFSAERTGGSVSTLTIQRTQQEDSAVYLCASSPWSGRSVGTDTQYFGPGTRLTVL.

The J gene is TRBJ2-3, the V gene TRBV30, with D perhaps TRBD1 or TRBD2 (5 bases each). V was pared by 5 bases and J by 2 bases, with 14 bases between. Germline V lookup: CDR1 GTSNPN, CDR2 SVGIG (reference sequence). The CDR3 has 14 amino acids. CDR3 bases: TGTGCCTGGGGGGAGAGGGGCCCCACAGATACGCAGTATTTT. Protein: CAWGERGPTDTQYF.

In DNA, the CDR3 is TGCGCCAGCAGTGAGTCGACTGGCACAGATACGCAGTATTTT. Its protein product is CASSESTGTDTQYF. The chain employs TRBV10-1 and TRBJ2-3; no definite D call. Germline values: CDR1 WNHNN, CDR2 SYGVQD (reference sequence). This CDR3 is built from 14 residues. V was trimmed by 0 bases and J by 1 base, leaving 5 bases between them.

By sample share, this clone is medium-sized. This sequence joins TRBV28 and TRBJ2-7; a possible D gene is TRBD1 (6 bases). CDR1 and CDR2 (germline): MDHEN, SYDVKM. The V end was cut by 7 bases, the J end by 0 bases, with 16 bases between. This CDR3 is 15 amino acids long. CDR3 sequence: CASNPMDRDSYEQYF. CDR3 DNA sequence: TGTGCCAGCAATCCTATGGACAGAGACTCCTACGAGCAGTACTTC.

This clone showed up just a few times. This sequence joins TRBV19 and TRBJ1-2; D ambiguous. The CDR3 consists of 14 residues. Germline CDR1 reads LNHDA; CDR2 reads SQIVND (reference sequence). With 5 bases removed from V and 3 bases from J, the gap between germline ends came to 13 bases. CDR3 amino acids: CASSATGRDYGYTF. The CDR3 DNA reads TGTGCCAGTAGTGCCACGGGGAGAGACTATGGCTACACCTTC.

The chain links TRBV5-1 to TRBJ2-2, with a possible D match to TRBD1 (5 bases). Per germline, CDR1 SGHRS and CDR2 YFSETQ. This CDR3 region has 15 residues. The V end lost 1 base, the J end lost 0 bases, and 7 bases lay between the germline ends. DNA of the CDR3: TGCGCCAGCAGCTTGACGACAGCGAACACCGGGGAGCTGTTTTTT. Its translation is CASSLTTANTGELFF.

The chain carries TRBV27 and TRBJ2-5; 7 positions agree with TRBD1. V trimming: 10 bases; J trimming: 2 bases; junction bases outside the gene matches: 7. The CDR3 consists of 13 residues. Germline V gene lookup returns CDR1 MNHEY and CDR2 SMNVEV (reference sequence). The CDR3 DNA follows: TGTGCCACCCGGGACAGCCTTCAAGAGACCCAGTACTTC. Encoded protein: CATRDSLQETQYF.

In this sample, this clone turned up a few times. This chain links TRBV7-3 with TRBJ2-3; possibly TRBD1 for D (5 bases). V lost 5 bases to trimming and J lost 6 bases, with 18 bases between them. CDR1 is SGHTA and CDR2 is FQGTGA in the germline V gene. This CDR3 spans 15 amino acids. CDR3 in DNA: TGTGCCAGCAGCCAGGGTTTTTTGGTTTCGGATACGCAGTATTTT. It specifies CASSQGFLVSDTQYF.

This rearrangement joins TRBV5-1 to TRBJ2-6; TRBD1 aligns across 12 bases. The junction had 0 bases not matched to a gene; V was cut back by 5 bases and J by 0 bases. CDR1 is SGHRS and CDR2 is YFSETQ in the germline V gene. The CDR3 has 16 residues. Here the CDR3 DNA reads TGCGCCAGCAGGGGACAGGGGGCCTCTGGGGCCAACGTCCTGACTTTC. This translates into CASRGQGASGANVLTF.

The chain carries TRBV9 and TRBJ2-7; possibly TRBD1 or TRBD2 for D (7 bases each). V dropped 0 bases and J dropped 4 bases, with 20 bases sitting between them. Per germline, CDR1 SGDLS and CDR2 YYNGEE. The CDR3 runs 17 residues. CDR3 DNA: TGTGCCAGCAGCGTAGCCCCACACCAGGGGGAGGGTTACGAGCAGTACTTC. Its protein product is CASSVAPHQGEGYEQYF.

This sequence joins TRBV5-4 and TRBJ2-7, with D possibly called TRBD1 or TRBD2 (5 bases each). The CDR3 has 15 residues. V was pared by 3 bases and J by 0 bases, with 13 bases between. CDR1 and CDR2 (germline): SGHNT, YYREEE (reference sequence). This CDR3 is CASSSRDGSSYEQYF. CDR3 nucleotide sequence: TGTGCCAGCAGCTCCCGGGACGGCAGCTCCTACGAGCAGTACTTC.

V gene TRBV19 combines with J gene TRBJ2-7; 8 bases fit TRBD2. The CDR3 has 16 amino acids. Germline V gene sequence: CDR1 LNHDA, CDR2 SQIVND (reference sequence). V dropped 4 bases and J dropped 1; count of bases not matched to a gene: 9. The CDR3 loop is CASSKNPSGSSYEQYF. The CDR3 DNA follows: TGTGCCAGTAGTAAAAACCCCAGCGGGAGTTCCTACGAGCAGTACTTC.